One sample yielded the 30 T cell receptor beta chains listed below, sequenced in a study of OX40 agonist ivuxolimab in advanced cancers. TCRdb keeps only in-frame clones here, not all; method: immunoSEQ multiplex PCR. The sample yields about 48,000 clones, 85% to 90% seen once. Specimen: CD4+ or CD8+ T cells sorted from blood, collected in a trial of the OX40 agonist ivuxolimab. The receptors derive from an adult with an advanced solid tumor such as melanoma, head and neck, liver or kidney cancer.

The chain employs TRBV6-5 and TRBJ1-2; 7 positions match TRBD1. There are 13 residues in the CDR3. Per germline, CDR1 MNHEY and CDR2 SVGAGI. V gave up 6 bases and J gave up 3 bases; unmatched junction bases: 4. CDR3: CASRVGQDYGYTF. The CDR3 DNA reads TGTGCCAGCAGAGTCGGACAGGACTATGGCTACACCTTC.

This clone has just one count. This chain joins TRBV19 and TRBJ2-5; no clear D gene. In germline, CDR1 is LNHDA, CDR2 SQIVND (reference sequence). The CDR3 is 12 residues long. Trimming took off 3 bases at V and 2 bases at J, with 4 bases between the two ends. The chain's CDR3 is CASSMRQETQYF. The CDR3 coding sequence is TGTGCCAGTAGTATGCGGCAAGAGACCCAGTACTTC.

This rearrangement joins TRBV7-9 to TRBJ2-2, with TRBD1 identical over 9 bases. After removal of 6 bases from V and 1 base from J, the junction contained 6 bases not matched to a gene. The CDR3 consists of 16 residues. Germline V gene sequence: CDR1 SEHNR, CDR2 FQNEAQ (reference sequence). This chain's CDR3 is CASRRPGQGNTGELFF. DNA of the CDR3: TGTGCCAGCAGAAGACCGGGACAGGGGAACACCGGGGAGCTGTTTTTT.

This clone was seen a few times. V is TRBV2 and J is TRBJ2-2, with 7 positions matching TRBD1. The J segment lost 3 bases and the V segment lost 7 bases, leaving 2 bases of the junction unmatched. This CDR3 comprises 13 residues. From germline, CDR1 is SNHLY and CDR2 FYNNEI. CDR3 sequence: CASKTGYTGELFF. The CDR3 nucleotides are TGTGCCAGCAAGACAGGGTACACCGGGGAGCTGTTTTTT. Looking up the rest from reference TRBV2 and TRBJ2-2 gives the full variable domain: EPEVTQTPSHQVTQMGQEVILRCVPISNHLYFYWYRQILGQKVEFLVSFYNNEISEKSEIFDDQFSVERPDGSNFTLKIRSTKLEDSAMYFCASKTGYTGELFFGEGSRLTVL.

This clone appeared a single time. The chain couples TRBV30 to TRBJ2-7; 7 nucleotides align to TRBD2. Germline CDR1 is GTSNPN and CDR2 is SVGIG (reference sequence). The ends lost 5 bases at V and 2 bases at J; junction bases unmatched: 3. The CDR3 spans 12 residues. The CDR3 is CAWGGVPYEQYF. DNA for the CDR3: TGTGCCTGGGGGGGGGTTCCCTACGAGCAGTACTTC.

The chain links TRBV18 to TRBJ2-5; 7 bases agree with TRBD1. V lost 3 bases to trimming and J lost 2 bases; unmatched junction nucleotides: 6. Per germline, CDR1 KGHSH and CDR2 LQKENI. The CDR3 sequence is 15 residues long. Here the CDR3 reads CASSPTGNNQETQYF. Here the CDR3 DNA reads TGTGCCAGCTCACCGACAGGGAATAATCAAGAGACCCAGTACTTC.

The CDR3 protein is CASSGVGTGELFF. CDR3 DNA: TGCGCCAGCAGTGGAGTAGGCACCGGGGAGCTGTTTTTT. This chain uses TRBV10-1 with TRBJ2-2; D gene unclear. V lost 4 bases and J 4 bases, leaving 7 bases between the germline ends. The germline CDR1 and CDR2 sequences are WNHNN and SYGVQD (reference sequence). The CDR3 has 13 residues.

CDR3 loop: CASSQVRDGNYGYTF. The CDR3 coding sequence is TGTGCCAGCAGCCAAGTCCGGGACGGCAATTATGGCTACACCTTC. V usage is TRBV7-9 and J usage is TRBJ1-2; a possible D gene is TRBD1 (5 bases). Trimming took 5 bases from V and 5 from J, leaving 18 bases between them. The germline gives CDR1 SEHNR, CDR2 FQNEAQ (reference sequence). The CDR3 extends over 15 amino acids. The whole variable domain, filled in from reference TRBV7-9 and TRBJ1-2, reads DTGVSQNPRHKITKRGQNVTFRCDPISEHNRLYWYRQTLGQGPEFLTYFQNEAQLEKSRLLSDRFSAERPKGSFSTLEIQRTEQGDSAMYLCASSQVRDGNYGYTFGSGTRLTVV.

The V gene is TRBV6-1, the J gene TRBJ1-5; no clear D gene. CDR1 and CDR2 from the germline V gene are MNHNS and SASEGT. This CDR3 region has 16 residues. Deletions cut 0 bases from V and 0 bases from J, with 9 bases between. DNA of the CDR3: TGTGCCAGCAGTGAAGCGGCGGAAATTAGCAATCAGCCCCAGCATTTT. This translates into CASSEAAEISNQPQHF.

The V and J genes are TRBV5-6 and TRBJ2-2, with 12 bases that match TRBD2. CDR1 and CDR2 (germline): SGHDT, YYEEEE. The CDR3 sequence is 17 residues long. Unmatched junction bases numbered 8, after V lost 4 bases and J lost 4 bases. CDR3 bases: TGTGCCAGCAGCCGGGGACTAGCGGGCCCGGGCACCGGGGAGCTGTTTTTT. It codes for CASSRGLAGPGTGELFF. Filled out from reference TRBV5-6 and TRBJ2-2, the complete variable domain reads DAGVTQSPTHLIKTRGQQVTLRCSPKSGHDTVSWYQQALGQGPQFIFQYYEEEERQRGNFPDRFSGHQFPNYSSELNVNALLLGDSALYLCASSRGLAGPGTGELFFGEGSRLTVL.

The V gene is TRBV4-3, the J gene TRBJ1-3, with D perhaps TRBD1 (6 bases). With 0 bases removed from V and 8 bases from J, the gap between germline ends came to 23 bases. Germline V gene lookup returns CDR1 LGHNA and CDR2 YSLEER. The CDR3 consists of 18 residues. The CDR3 loop reads CASSQDAETGRRFDTIYF. In DNA, the CDR3 is TGCGCCAGCAGCCAAGACGCGGAAACAGGGAGAAGATTTGACACCATATATTTT.

The V and J genes are TRBV18 and TRBJ2-1; TRBD2 matches at 8 bases. This CDR3 comprises 16 residues. Germline values: CDR1 KGHSH, CDR2 LQKENI. V dropped 2 bases and J dropped 0; count of bases not matched to a gene: 3. The CDR3 DNA is TGTGCCAGCTCACCAATAGCGGGACGCTCCTACAATGAGCAGTTCTTC. This gives the protein CASSPIAGRSYNEQFF.

This sequence joins TRBV15 and TRBJ2-1; 9 bases map to TRBD1. The CDR3 is 15 residues long. The germline gives CDR1 LNHNV, CDR2 YYDKDF (reference sequence). Trimming cost V 6 bases and J 9 bases; bases outside gene matches: 12. Here the CDR3 DNA reads TGTGCCACCAGGCCGGGACAGGGATTATCCGGTGAGCAGTTCTTC. It is translated as CATRPGQGLSGEQFF.

CDR3 DNA: TGTGCCAGCAGGCCCGGGACAGGGGACTATGGCTACACCTTC. Protein sequence: CASRPGTGDYGYTF. The genes are TRBV2 and TRBJ1-2, with 10 bases lining up with TRBD1. V lost 6 bases and J lost 3; bases outside the gene matches: 4. The CDR3 loop spans 14 amino acids. CDR1 and CDR2 from the germline V gene are SNHLY and FYNNEI.

This clone turned up a few times. The rearrangement links TRBV7-2 to TRBJ2-5, with 7 positions matching TRBD1. There are 14 residues in the CDR3. CDR1 and CDR2 from the germline V gene are SGHTA and FQGNSA. J gave up 5 bases and V 0 bases, and 3 bases lay outside the gene matches. The CDR3 loop is CASSLAGRGETQYF. CDR3 in DNA: TGTGCCAGCAGCTTAGCTGGCAGGGGGGAGACCCAGTACTTC.

The J gene is TRBJ2-6, the V gene TRBV4-3; 7 bases fit TRBD1. Germline V CDR1 and CDR2: LGHNA, YSLEER. Losses at the gene ends were 0 bases for V and 0 bases for J; bases not matched to a gene: 8. The CDR3 spans 19 residues. CDR3 protein: CASSQDWTGVISGANVLTF. As DNA, the CDR3 is TGCGCCAGCAGCCAAGATTGGACAGGTGTTATCTCTGGGGCCAACGTCCTGACTTTC.

Only one count was recorded for this clone. This chain joins TRBV28 and TRBJ2-7, with 11 bases aligning to TRBD2. Trimming at V came to 6 bases and at J to 3 bases, leaving 7 bases not matched to a gene. Germline CDR1 MDHEN, CDR2 SYDVKM. This CDR3 contains 15 residues. The CDR3 region is CASRATSGSFYEQYF. DNA for the CDR3: TGTGCCAGCAGGGCTACTAGCGGGAGTTTCTACGAGCAGTACTTC.

The chain is built from TRBV7-8 and TRBJ2-2; 11 bases are shared with TRBD2. J gave up 4 bases and V 1 base, and 8 bases lay outside the gene matches. From germline, CDR1 is SGHVS and CDR2 FQNEAQ. The CDR3 spans 18 residues. The CDR3 spells CASSLVTSGSLGTGELFF. The CDR3 region has the DNA TGTGCCAGCAGCTTAGTTACTAGCGGGAGTCTGGGCACCGGGGAGCTGTTTTTT.

This clone was seen just once. The chain recombines TRBV18 with TRBJ2-1; 9 nucleotides match TRBD2. J gave up 1 base and V 6 bases, and 7 bases lay outside the gene matches. This CDR3 has 16 residues. Germline loops: CDR1 KGHSH, CDR2 LQKENI. The chain's CDR3 is CASSPGLAISYNEQFF. CDR3 sequence (DNA): TGTGCCAGCTCTCCAGGACTAGCGATTTCCTACAATGAGCAGTTCTTC.

J is TRBJ2-1 and V is TRBV7-2; TRBD1 or TRBD2 may be the D gene (6 bases each). Per the germline V gene, CDR1 is SGHTA and CDR2 is FQGNSA. V lost 1 base to trimming and J lost 3 bases, with 10 bases between them. The length of the CDR3 is 15 residues. In nucleotides, the CDR3 is TGTGCCAGCAGCTTAGTACAGGGACTCTACAATGAGCAGTTCTTC. This sequence encodes CASSLVQGLYNEQFF.

This clone was seen only once. This chain connects TRBV4-2 to TRBJ1-4, with 11 bases matching TRBD1. The junction had 4 bases not matched to a gene; V was cut back by 4 bases and J by 6 bases. There are 15 residues in the CDR3. CDR1 LGHNA and CDR2 YNFKEQ come from the germline V gene. CDR3 sequence reads: CASSPDRGRHEKLFF. The CDR3 DNA reads TGTGCCAGCAGCCCGGACAGGGGGCGCCATGAAAAACTGTTTTTT.

V is TRBV11-2 and J is TRBJ2-7, with D perhaps matching TRBD1 (6 bases). Germline lookup yields CDR1 SGHAT and CDR2 FQNNGV. This CDR3 has 15 residues. With 0 bases removed from V and 3 bases from J, the gap between germline ends came to 12 bases. The CDR3 region is CASSLDRTEGYEQYF. The CDR3 DNA sequence: TGTGCCAGCAGCTTAGACCGGACAGAGGGCTACGAGCAGTACTTC. Combining the CDR3 with reference TRBV11-2 and TRBJ2-7 gives the whole variable domain EAGVAQSPRYKIIEKRQSVAFWCNPISGHATLYWYQQILGQGPKLLIQFQNNGVVDDSQLPKDRFSAERLKGVDSTLKIQPAKLEDSAVYLCASSLDRTEGYEQYFGPGTRLTVT.

V is TRBV11-2 and J is TRBJ1-1, with D tentatively TRBD1 (5 bases). The CDR3 covers 14 residues. Between the trimmed V and J ends, which lost 3 bases and 0 bases, there was a span of 8 bases. Germline V lookup: CDR1 SGHAT, CDR2 FQNNGV. CDR3 DNA sequence: TGTGCCAGCAGCTTGGCAGGGCTGAACACTGAAGCTTTCTTT. Translating it yields CASSLAGLNTEAFF.

CDR3 sequence: CASSKLETGHYNSPLHF. The CDR3 DNA is TGTGCCAGCAGCAAACTTGAGACAGGGCACTATAATTCACCCCTCCACTTT. The J gene is TRBJ1-6, the V gene TRBV21-1; the table calls TRBD1, which could not be checked here. TRBV21-1 is reported as a pseudogene. This CDR3 spans 17 amino acids.

The chain couples TRBV2 to TRBJ2-7, with 7 bases lining up with TRBD2. Germline V gene lookup returns CDR1 SNHLY and CDR2 FYNNEI. The CDR3 loop spans 14 amino acids. V shed 3 bases and J 4 bases; nucleotides not matched to a gene: 6. DNA for the CDR3: TGTGCCAGCAGTGAGGTGCAACTAGCGTACGAGCAGTACTTC. This sequence encodes CASSEVQLAYEQYF. Together with reference TRBV2 and TRBJ2-7, the CDR3 gives the full variable domain: EPEVTQTPSHQVTQMGQEVILRCVPISNHLYFYWYRQILGQKVEFLVSFYNNEISEKSEIFDDQFSVERPDGSNFTLKIRSTKLEDSAMYFCASSEVQLAYEQYFGPGTRLTVT.

The rearrangement links TRBV6-5 to TRBJ2-2; D might be TRBD2 (5 bases). The CDR3 totals 14 residues. The germline V gene has CDR1 MNHEY and CDR2 SVGAGI. V was clipped by 8 bases and J by 5 bases, with 15 bases between them. CDR3 coding DNA: TGTGCCAGCGGGCAGTCCGGCGGGACCGGGGAGCTGTTTTTT. Protein sequence: CASGQSGGTGELFF.

The V call is TRBV5-1, the J call TRBJ2-1, with D possibly TRBD2 on 6 matching bases. V was cut by 1 base and J by 0 bases, with 11 bases left in between. Germline V CDR1 and CDR2: SGHRS, YFSETQ. The CDR3 covers 16 residues. The CDR3 loop reads CASSLTPGSSYNEQFF. The CDR3, as DNA: TGCGCCAGCAGCTTGACCCCCGGGAGCTCCTACAATGAGCAGTTCTTC.

V usage is TRBV30 and J usage is TRBJ1-1; no firm D call. V was trimmed by 7 bases and J by 11 bases, leaving 23 bases between them. CDR1 and CDR2 from the germline V gene are GTSNPN and SVGIG (reference sequence). The CDR3 runs 13 residues. The CDR3 sequence: CAFKGQADPGAFF. In DNA form, the CDR3 reads TGTGCCTTTAAAGGGCAGGCGGACCCGGGGGCTTTCTTT.

The chain has TRBV27 and TRBJ2-5, with 9 bases matching TRBD1. The J call may be mistaken, given a closer DNA end match to TRBJ2-7. This CDR3 contains 14 residues. CDR1 is MNHEY, CDR2 SMNVEV, per germline (reference sequence). The DNA of the CDR3 is TGTGCCAGCAGCAGACAGGGGGGATCCTACGAGCAGTACTTC. Translation: CASSRQGGSYEQYF.

V is TRBV4-1 and J is TRBJ2-3; D possibly corresponds to TRBD2 (6 bases). Germline CDR1 MGHRA, CDR2 YSYEKL. The CDR3 covers 18 residues. V was clipped by 2 bases and J by 2 bases, with 20 bases between them. The CDR3 sequence: CASSQRGGSSGYTDTQYF. Written as DNA, the CDR3 is TGCGCCAGCAGCCAACGAGGAGGGTCCAGTGGCTACACAGATACGCAGTATTTT.